Listed below are T cell receptor beta chains from one sample, sequenced in a study of blood T cell repertoires in COVID-19. Clones were sequenced by immunoSEQ multiplex PCR, and TCRdb holds only the in-frame ones, with some missing. The table records around 200,000 clones, about 85% of them present only once. Sequenced material: peripheral blood. The receptor set was obtained from a woman aged 80 or over with acute or convalescent COVID-19. Each CDR3 is given with its conserved first and last residue. The D gene is left open where the match is weak. Only some rows state a clone size, as once, few, many or a class for expanded clones.

CDR3aa: CASSLPGQLNEKLFF
CDR3nt: TGTGCCAGCAGTTTACCCGGACAGCTAAATGAAAAACTGTTTTTT
d_gene: NA
abundance: NA
v_gene: TRBV28
j_gene: TRBJ1-4

CDR3aa: CASSSTGRGEQPQHF
CDR3nt: TGTGCCAGCAGTTCGACAGGGAGAGGGGAACAGCCCCAGCATTTT
d_gene: TRBD1
abundance: NA
v_gene: TRBV27
j_gene: TRBJ1-5

CDR3aa: CASENPQGGNTEAFF
CDR3nt: TGTGCCAGCGAAAACCCGCAGGGGGGAAACACTGAAGCTTTCTTT
d_gene: TRBD1
abundance: NA
v_gene: TRBV28
j_gene: TRBJ1-1

CDR3aa: CASSLVGGGRRNTIYF
CDR3nt: TGTGCCAGCAGCTTGGTCGGGGGAGGGAGGCGAAACACCATATATTTT
d_gene: NA
abundance: few
v_gene: TRBV5-6
j_gene: TRBJ1-3

CDR3aa: CASSSLWRARDF
CDR3nt: TGTGCCAGCAGTTCCCTTTGGCGGGCTCGGGACTTC
d_gene: NA
abundance: NA
v_gene: TRBV28
j_gene: TRBJ2-4

CDR3aa: CASSPVAGGMNIQYF
CDR3nt: TGTGCCAGCAGCCCAGTAGCGGGAGGTATGAACATTCAGTACTTC
d_gene: TRBD2
abundance: NA
v_gene: TRBV7-2
j_gene: TRBJ2-4

CDR3aa: CASSSDNGEETQYF
CDR3nt: TGTGCCAGCAGTTCCGACAACGGGGAAGAGACCCAGTACTTC
d_gene: NA
abundance: NA
v_gene: TRBV27
j_gene: TRBJ2-5

CDR3aa: CASSVFSLQDTQYF
CDR3nt: TGTGCCAGCAGCGTATTTAGCTTGCAGGATACGCAGTATTTT
d_gene: NA
abundance: NA
v_gene: TRBV9
j_gene: TRBJ2-3

CDR3aa: CASSLIGLAGTGELFF
CDR3nt: TGTGCCAGCAGTTTGATAGGACTAGCGGGCACCGGGGAGCTGTTTTTT
d_gene: TRBD2
abundance: NA
v_gene: TRBV28
j_gene: TRBJ2-2

CDR3aa: CASSQDVRGTEAFF
CDR3nt: TGCGCCAGCAGCCAAGATGTAAGGGGAACTGAAGCTTTCTTT
d_gene: NA
abundance: few
v_gene: TRBV4-3
j_gene: TRBJ1-1

CDR3aa: CASSDGIFDEQYF
CDR3nt: TGTGCCAGCAGCGACGGGATTTTCGACGAGCAGTACTTC
d_gene: NA
abundance: NA
v_gene: TRBV9
j_gene: TRBJ2-7

CDR3aa: CASSIGGALDTEAFF
CDR3nt: TGTGCCAGCAGTATAGGGGGCGCGTTGGACACTGAAGCTTTCTTT
d_gene: TRBD1
abundance: NA
v_gene: TRBV6-5
j_gene: TRBJ1-1

CDR3aa: CASSSLNDNEQYF
CDR3nt: TGCGCCAGCAGTTCCTTAAATGACAACGAGCAGTACTTC
d_gene: NA
abundance: NA
v_gene: TRBV5-1
j_gene: TRBJ2-7

CDR3aa: CASSVSADTQYF
CDR3nt: TGTGCCAGCAGTGTGAGCGCAGATACGCAGTATTTT
d_gene: NA
abundance: NA
v_gene: TRBV2
j_gene: TRBJ2-3

CDR3aa: CASSLGQGDEQYF
CDR3nt: TGCGCCAGCAGCTTGGGACAGGGGGACGAGCAGTACTTC
d_gene: TRBD1
abundance: NA
v_gene: TRBV5-1
j_gene: TRBJ2-7

CDR3aa: CASSTGGSYNEQFF
CDR3nt: TGTGCCAGTTCGACAGGGGGCTCCTACAATGAGCAGTTCTTC
d_gene: TRBD1
abundance: NA
v_gene: TRBV18
j_gene: TRBJ2-1

CDR3aa: CASYPQGLIDSPLHF
CDR3nt: TGTGCCAGCTACCCCCAGGGCCTGATCGATTCACCCCTCCACTTT
d_gene: NA
abundance: NA
v_gene: TRBV2
j_gene: TRBJ1-6

CDR3aa: CASSQGQDYGYTF
CDR3nt: TGCGCCAGCAGCCAAGGACAGGACTATGGCTACACCTTC
d_gene: NA
abundance: NA
v_gene: TRBV4-3
j_gene: TRBJ1-2

CDR3aa: CASSKQGWGATDTQYF
CDR3nt: TGTGCCAGCAGTAAACAGGGGTGGGGAGCCACAGATACGCAGTATTTT
d_gene: TRBD1
abundance: NA
v_gene: TRBV27
j_gene: TRBJ2-3

CDR3aa: CASSLNGQGQETQYF
CDR3nt: TGCGCCAGCAGCTTGAACGGGCAGGGGCAAGAGACCCAGTACTTC
d_gene: NA
abundance: once
v_gene: TRBV5-1
j_gene: TRBJ2-5

CDR3aa: CATRGNGYNEQFF
CDR3nt: TGCGCCACCCGAGGGAACGGTTACAATGAGCAGTTCTTC
d_gene: NA
abundance: NA
v_gene: TRBV10-2
j_gene: TRBJ2-1

CDR3aa: CASRADQGSNYGYTF
CDR3nt: TGTGCCAGCAGAGCCGATCAGGGGTCTAACTATGGCTACACCTTC
d_gene: NA
abundance: NA
v_gene: TRBV6-5
j_gene: TRBJ1-2

CDR3aa: CASSAVSNTEAFF
CDR3nt: TGTGCCAGTAGTGCAGTTTCGAACACTGAAGCTTTCTTT
d_gene: NA
abundance: NA
v_gene: TRBV19
j_gene: TRBJ1-1

CDR3aa: CASSPSRSYNSPLHF
CDR3nt: TGTGCCAGCAGCCCGTCGCGCTCCTATAATTCACCCCTCCACTTT
d_gene: NA
abundance: NA
v_gene: TRBV5-6
j_gene: TRBJ1-6

CDR3aa: CSVKLAGNNEQFF
CDR3nt: TGCAGCGTTAAACTAGCGGGCAACAATGAGCAGTTCTTC
d_gene: TRBD2
abundance: NA
v_gene: TRBV29-1
j_gene: TRBJ2-1

CDR3aa: CASSPFQGRGGNQPQHF
CDR3nt: TGTGCCAGCTCACCTTTTCAGGGGAGGGGCGGCAATCAGCCCCAGCATTTT
d_gene: NA
abundance: NA
v_gene: TRBV18
j_gene: TRBJ1-5

CDR3aa: CASSPRQGWNEKLFF
CDR3nt: TGTGCCAGCTCACCACGACAGGGCTGGAATGAAAAACTGTTTTTT
d_gene: TRBD1
abundance: few
v_gene: TRBV18
j_gene: TRBJ1-4

CDR3aa: CSAQVNEQFF
CDR3nt: TGCAGCGCTCAGGTGAATGAGCAGTTCTTC
d_gene: NA
abundance: NA
v_gene: TRBV29-1
j_gene: TRBJ2-1

CDR3aa: CASSPGTPYGYTF
CDR3nt: TGTGCCAGTAGTCCCGGGACTCCCTATGGCTACACCTTC
d_gene: NA
abundance: NA
v_gene: TRBV19
j_gene: TRBJ1-2

CDR3aa: CASSYNAGYGYTF
CDR3nt: TGTGCCAGCAGTTACAATGCAGGCTATGGCTACACCTTC
d_gene: NA
abundance: NA
v_gene: TRBV6-6
j_gene: TRBJ1-2

CDR3aa: CASSQGDRNQPQHF
CDR3nt: TGTGCCAGCTCACAGGGGGACAGAAATCAGCCCCAGCATTTT
d_gene: TRBD1
abundance: NA
v_gene: TRBV18
j_gene: TRBJ1-5

CDR3aa: CASSQGGDPSQPQHF
CDR3nt: TGTGCCAGCAGTCAAGGGGGAGACCCAAGCCAGCCCCAGCATTTT
d_gene: NA
abundance: NA
v_gene: TRBV28
j_gene: TRBJ1-5

CDR3aa: CASSLAYGTGFNYGYTF
CDR3nt: TGTGCCAGCAGCTTGGCCTACGGGACAGGCTTTAACTATGGCTACACCTTC
d_gene: TRBD1
abundance: NA
v_gene: TRBV5-6
j_gene: TRBJ1-2

CDR3aa: CASSLFRSGGGTQYF
CDR3nt: TGTGCCAGCAGCTTATTTCGGTCGGGAGGGGGGACCCAGTACTTC
d_gene: TRBD2
abundance: NA
v_gene: TRBV7-9
j_gene: TRBJ2-5

CDR3aa: CASSEAKGAGYTF
CDR3nt: TGTGCCAGCAGTGAAGCCAAGGGGGCTGGCTACACCTTC
d_gene: TRBD1
abundance: once
v_gene: TRBV6-1
j_gene: TRBJ1-2

CDR3aa: CASRLHVGGIYEQYF
CDR3nt: TGTGCCAGCAGGCTCCACGTCGGGGGGATCTATGAGCAGTACTTC
d_gene: TRBD2
abundance: NA
v_gene: TRBV7-2
j_gene: TRBJ2-7

CDR3aa: CASSLSWAGRSEYEQYF
CDR3nt: TGTGCCAGCAGTTTATCTTGGGCCGGGAGATCGGAGTACGAGCAGTACTTC
d_gene: NA
abundance: NA
v_gene: TRBV27
j_gene: TRBJ2-7

CDR3aa: CASSQPPNHIDRSRETQYF
CDR3nt: TGTGCCAGCAGTCAGCCCCCTAATCACATTGACAGGTCCAGGGAGACCCAGTACTTC
d_gene: NA
abundance: NA
v_gene: TRBV6-6
j_gene: TRBJ2-5

CDR3aa: CAISDRTKAQETQYF
CDR3nt: TGTGCCATCAGTGATAGGACTAAGGCCCAAGAGACCCAGTACTTC
d_gene: NA
abundance: NA
v_gene: TRBV10-3
j_gene: TRBJ2-5

CDR3aa: CASSSRARARNEQYF
CDR3nt: TGTGCCAGCAGTTCCCGGGCCAGGGCGCGGAACGAGCAGTACTTC
d_gene: NA
abundance: NA
v_gene: TRBV28
j_gene: TRBJ2-7

CDR3aa: CASSQDQKTQYF
CDR3nt: TGTGCCAGCAGCCAAGATCAAAAGACCCAGTACTTC
d_gene: NA
abundance: NA
v_gene: TRBV3-1/TRBV3-2
j_gene: TRBJ2-5

CDR3aa: CASNSNLRDTQYF
CDR3nt: TGTGCCAGCAACTCCAATTTACGAGATACGCAGTATTTT
d_gene: NA
abundance: NA
v_gene: TRBV7-3
j_gene: TRBJ2-3

CDR3aa: CASSISGGGNEQFF
CDR3nt: TGTGCCAGCAGCATTAGCGGGGGAGGCAATGAGCAGTTCTTC
d_gene: TRBD2
abundance: NA
v_gene: TRBV9
j_gene: TRBJ2-1

CDR3aa: CASSPLVGYEQYF
CDR3nt: TGTGCCAGCAGCCCCCTAGTTGGCTACGAGCAGTACTTC
d_gene: NA
abundance: NA
v_gene: TRBV7-6
j_gene: TRBJ2-7

CDR3aa: CASSSQGWETQYF
CDR3nt: TGTGCTAGCAGCTCGCAGGGTTGGGAGACCCAGTACTTC
d_gene: NA
abundance: NA
v_gene: TRBV7-7
j_gene: TRBJ2-5

CDR3aa: CAIKSTGDGYGYTF
CDR3nt: TGTGCCATCAAATCGACAGGGGACGGCTATGGCTACACCTTC
d_gene: TRBD1
abundance: once
v_gene: TRBV10-3
j_gene: TRBJ1-2